The source of this T cell receptor beta chain is a study of CD8+ T cells in alopecia areata. Study-wide results and limits: Relative to normal scalp, lesional scalp, especially alopecia totalis/universalis, showed higher clonality.

Trimming left V 3 bases short and J 2 bases short, with 8 bases between. The CDR3 covers 13 residues. Germline CDR1 is SEHNR and CDR2 is FQNEAQ (reference sequence). Worth noting for this clone: No antigen is known for it.

Reverse transcription of extracted RNA yielded cDNA, which provided the sequencing template. Only in-frame clones appear in the TCRdb table, and some are missing; sequencing was by immunoSEQ multiplex PCR. The sample consists of roughly 130,000 clones, 45% to 60% of them appearing once. The material was CD4+ T cells sorted from blood, obtained at week 0. The gene calls are TRBV7-9 and TRBJ2-7; D may be TRBD1 (6 bases). The receptor was isolated from a human donor with alopecia areata. The CDR3 DNA reads as TGTGCCAGCAGCTTGAACAGGGCCTACGAGCAGTACTTC. Translated, it gives CASSLNRAYEQYF.